This entry concerns a single T cell receptor beta chain. Its antigen is unidentified. The data were taken from a study of OX40 agonist ivuxolimab in advanced cancers. Here immunoSEQ multiplex PCR was the method, and the copy in TCRdb shows in-frame clones only, minus some. The sample has approximately 30,000 clones, 70% to 80% seen once. Study results and limitations: Antigen specificity remained undetermined for the expanded peripheral T cells.

CDR1 and CDR2 (germline): MNHNY, SVGAGI (reference sequence). This CDR3 contains 12 residues. Trimming removed 5 bases from V and 11 bases from J; junction bases left unmatched: 8. This receptor was obtained from an adult with an advanced solid tumor such as melanoma, head and neck, liver or kidney cancer. The chain has TRBV6-6 and TRBJ1-1; the match to TRBD1 covers 7 bases. This specimen was CD4+ or CD8+ T cells sorted from blood, taken in a trial of the OX40 agonist ivuxolimab. The CDR3 is CASSGTDPDAFF. The CDR3 bases are TGTGCCAGCAGTGGGACAGATCCAGATGCTTTCTTT.